This TCR beta chain was observed in a study of patients and donors after allogeneic stem cell transplantation. This clonotype was seen only a few times. This CDR3 contains 13 residues. The germline V gene encodes CDR1 SEHNR and CDR2 FQNEAQ (reference sequence). The germline V and J ends were trimmed by 0 bases and 7 bases, with 10 bases remaining between them. MiXCR was run by TCRdb on the RT-PCR reads, yielding one entry per CDR3 protein. The repertoire holds some 960,000 distinct CDR3 sequences, with about a sixth as singletons. This receptor was taken from a human donor who was either an allogeneic HSCT recipient or a stem cell or donor lymphocyte infusion donor (not recorded which). It is not recorded whose cells these are; they may come from a transplant donor. Sequencing used blood, either unsorted or a sorted T cell fraction (not recorded which). This chain joins TRBV7-9 and TRBJ2-7; no reliable D call. CDR3 region: CASSLAGLREQYF. CDR3 sequence (DNA): TGTGCCAGCAGCTTAGCAGGGCTGAGGGAGCAGTACTTC. The full variable domain, in which reference TRBV7-9 and TRBJ2-7 provide the parts outside the CDR3, is DTGVSQNPRHKITKRGQNVTFRCDPISEHNRLYWYRQTLGQGPEFLTYFQNEAQLEKSRLLSDRFSAERPKGSFSTLEIQRTEQGDSAMYLCASSLAGLREQYFGPGTRLTVT.